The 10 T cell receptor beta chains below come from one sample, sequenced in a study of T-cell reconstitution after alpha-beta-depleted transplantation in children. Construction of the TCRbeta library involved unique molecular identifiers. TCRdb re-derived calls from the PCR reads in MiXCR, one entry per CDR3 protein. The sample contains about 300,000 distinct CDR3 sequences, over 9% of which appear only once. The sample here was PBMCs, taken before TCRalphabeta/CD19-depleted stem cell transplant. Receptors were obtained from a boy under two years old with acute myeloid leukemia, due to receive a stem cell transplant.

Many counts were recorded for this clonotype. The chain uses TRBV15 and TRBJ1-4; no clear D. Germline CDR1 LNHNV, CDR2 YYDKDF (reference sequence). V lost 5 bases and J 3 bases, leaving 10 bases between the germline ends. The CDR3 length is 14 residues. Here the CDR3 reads CATSDEGSNEKLFF. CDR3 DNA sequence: TGTGCCACCAGCGATGAGGGCTCTAATGAAAAACTGTTTTTT.

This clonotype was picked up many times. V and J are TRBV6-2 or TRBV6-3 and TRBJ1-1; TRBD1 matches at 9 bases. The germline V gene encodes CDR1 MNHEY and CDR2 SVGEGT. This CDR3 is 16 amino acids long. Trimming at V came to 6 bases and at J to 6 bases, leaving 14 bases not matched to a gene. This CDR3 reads CASSRTGTGIFAEAFF. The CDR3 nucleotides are TGTGCCAGCAGCAGAACCGGGACAGGGATTTTCGCTGAAGCTTTCTTT.

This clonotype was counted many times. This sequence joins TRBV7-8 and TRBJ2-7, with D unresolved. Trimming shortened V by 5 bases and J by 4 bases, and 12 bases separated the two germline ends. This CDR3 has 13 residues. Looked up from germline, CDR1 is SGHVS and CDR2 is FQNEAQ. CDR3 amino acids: CASSPRTGYEQYF. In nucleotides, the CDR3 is TGTGCCAGCAGCCCCCGAACGGGTTACGAGCAGTACTTC.

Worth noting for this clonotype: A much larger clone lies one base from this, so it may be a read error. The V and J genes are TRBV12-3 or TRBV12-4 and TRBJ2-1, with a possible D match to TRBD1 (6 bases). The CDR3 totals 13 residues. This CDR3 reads CASSWGQDNQQFF. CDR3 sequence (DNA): TGTGCCAGCAGTTGGGGACAAGACAATCAGCAGTTCTTC.

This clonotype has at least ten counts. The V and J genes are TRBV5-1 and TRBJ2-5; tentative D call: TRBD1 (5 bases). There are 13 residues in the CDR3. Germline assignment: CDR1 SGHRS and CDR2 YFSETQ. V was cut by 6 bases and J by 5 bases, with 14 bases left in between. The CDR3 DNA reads TGCGCCAGCAAGGCGTCTGGGGCTGAGACCCAGTACTTC. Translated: CASKASGAETQYF. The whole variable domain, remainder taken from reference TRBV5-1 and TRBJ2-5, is KAGVTQTPRYLIKTRGQQVTLSCSPISGHRSVSWYQQTPGQGLQFLFEYFSETQRNKGNFPGRFSGRQFSNSRSEMNVSTLELGDSALYLCASKASGAETQYFGPGTRLLVL.

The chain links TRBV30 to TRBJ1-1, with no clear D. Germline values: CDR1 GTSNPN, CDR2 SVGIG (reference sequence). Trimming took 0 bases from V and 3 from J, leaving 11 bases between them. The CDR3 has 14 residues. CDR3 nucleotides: TGTGCCTGGAGTGTGAAGGGATTGCACACTGAAGCTTTCTTT. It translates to CAWSVKGLHTEAFF.

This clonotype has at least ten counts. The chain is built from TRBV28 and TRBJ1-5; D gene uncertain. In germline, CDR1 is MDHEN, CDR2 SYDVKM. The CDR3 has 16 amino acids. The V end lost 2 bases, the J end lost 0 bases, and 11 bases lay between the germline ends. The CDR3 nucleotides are TGTGCCAGCAGTTTAAGTGTCGGGTATAGCAATCAGCCCCAGCATTTT. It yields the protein CASSLSVGYSNQPQHF.

CDR3 sequence: CSARSGTRGINEQFF. As DNA, the CDR3 is TGCAGTGCTAGATCCGGGACTAGAGGGATCAATGAGCAGTTCTTC. The gene calls are TRBV20-1 and TRBJ2-1; 8 positions agree with TRBD2. V lost 2 bases and J lost 6; bases outside the gene matches: 9. The CDR3 loop spans 15 amino acids. Germline V gives CDR1 DFQATT, CDR2 SNEGSKA (reference sequence).

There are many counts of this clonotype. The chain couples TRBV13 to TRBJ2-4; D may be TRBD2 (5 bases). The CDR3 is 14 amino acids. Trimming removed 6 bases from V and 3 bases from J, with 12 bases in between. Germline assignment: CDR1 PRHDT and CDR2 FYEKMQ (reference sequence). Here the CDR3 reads CASSVEGSKNIQYF. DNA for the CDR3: TGTGCCAGCAGTGTTGAGGGAAGCAAAAACATTCAGTACTTC.

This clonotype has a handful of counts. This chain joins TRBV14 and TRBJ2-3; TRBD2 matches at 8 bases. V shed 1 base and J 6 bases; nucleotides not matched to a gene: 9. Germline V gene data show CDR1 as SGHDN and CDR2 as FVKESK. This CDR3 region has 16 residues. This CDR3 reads CASSQAVGGAGDTQYF. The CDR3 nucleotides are TGTGCCAGCAGCCAAGCGGTCGGGGGGGCTGGTGATACGCAGTATTTT.